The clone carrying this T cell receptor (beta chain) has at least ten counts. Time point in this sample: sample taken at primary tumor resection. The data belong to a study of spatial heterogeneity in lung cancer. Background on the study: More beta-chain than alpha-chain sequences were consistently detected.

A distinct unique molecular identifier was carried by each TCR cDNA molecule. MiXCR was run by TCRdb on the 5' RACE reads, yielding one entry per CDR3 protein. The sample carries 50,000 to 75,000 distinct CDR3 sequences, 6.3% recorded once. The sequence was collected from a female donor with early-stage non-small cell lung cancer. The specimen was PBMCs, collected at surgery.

For the CDR3, the DNA is TGTGCCACCAGCAGAGAACCAGGACATTTCACCGGGGAGCTGTTTTTT. Translating it yields CATSREPGHFTGELFF. The chain recombines TRBV15 with TRBJ2-2; perhaps TRBD1 as D (5 bases). The length of the CDR3 is 16 residues. CDR1 is LNHNV, CDR2 YYDKDF, per germline (reference sequence). Between the trimmed V and J ends, which lost 0 bases and 4 bases, there was a span of 12 bases.